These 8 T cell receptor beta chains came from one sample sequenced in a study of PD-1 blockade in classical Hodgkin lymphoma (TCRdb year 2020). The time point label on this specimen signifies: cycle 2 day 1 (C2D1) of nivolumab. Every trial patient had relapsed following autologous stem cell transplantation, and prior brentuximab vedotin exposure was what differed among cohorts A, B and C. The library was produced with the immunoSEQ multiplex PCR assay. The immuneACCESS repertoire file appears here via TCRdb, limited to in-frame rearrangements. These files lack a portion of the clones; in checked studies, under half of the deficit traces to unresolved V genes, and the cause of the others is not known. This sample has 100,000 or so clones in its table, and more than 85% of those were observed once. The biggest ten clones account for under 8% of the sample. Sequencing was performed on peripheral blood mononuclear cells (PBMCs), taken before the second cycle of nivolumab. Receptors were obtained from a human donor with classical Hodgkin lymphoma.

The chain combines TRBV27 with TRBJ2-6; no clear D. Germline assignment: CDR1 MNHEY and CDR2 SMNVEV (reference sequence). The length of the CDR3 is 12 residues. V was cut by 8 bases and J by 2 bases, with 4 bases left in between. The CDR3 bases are TGTGCCAGCTCGGCTGGGGCCAACGTCCTGACTTTC. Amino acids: CASSAGANVLTF.

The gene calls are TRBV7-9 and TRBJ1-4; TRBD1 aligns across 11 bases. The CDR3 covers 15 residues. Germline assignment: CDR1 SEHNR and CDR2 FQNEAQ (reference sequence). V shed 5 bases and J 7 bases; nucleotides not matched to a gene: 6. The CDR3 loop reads CASSPRTGGGEKLFF. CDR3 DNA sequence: TGTGCCAGCAGCCCCCGGACAGGGGGCGGTGAAAAACTGTTTTTT.

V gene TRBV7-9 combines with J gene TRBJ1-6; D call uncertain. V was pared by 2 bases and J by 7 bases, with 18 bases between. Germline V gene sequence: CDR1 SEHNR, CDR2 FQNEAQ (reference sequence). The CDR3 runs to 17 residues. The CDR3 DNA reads TGTGCCAGCAGCTTAAGGCGTAATGGCGTCTCAAATTCACCCCTCCACTTT. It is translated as CASSLRRNGVSNSPLHF.

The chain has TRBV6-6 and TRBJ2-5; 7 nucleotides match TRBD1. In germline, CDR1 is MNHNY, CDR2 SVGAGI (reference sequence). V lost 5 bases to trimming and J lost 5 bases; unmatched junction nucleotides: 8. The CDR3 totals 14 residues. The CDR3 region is CASSKDRILETQYF. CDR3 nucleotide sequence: TGTGCCAGCAGTAAGGACAGGATCCTTGAGACCCAGTACTTC.

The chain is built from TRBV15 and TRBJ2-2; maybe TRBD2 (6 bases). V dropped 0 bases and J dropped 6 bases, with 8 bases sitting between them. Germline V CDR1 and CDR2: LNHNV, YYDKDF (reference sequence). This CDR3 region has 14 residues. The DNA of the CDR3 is TGTGCCACCAGCAGAGATCGGGAGTCCGGGGAGCTGTTTTTT. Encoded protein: CATSRDRESGELFF.

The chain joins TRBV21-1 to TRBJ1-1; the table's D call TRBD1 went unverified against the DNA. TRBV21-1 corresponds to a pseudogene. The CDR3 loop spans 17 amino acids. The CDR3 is CASSFRGQVARDTEAFF. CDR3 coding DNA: TGTGCCAGCAGCTTCAGGGGGCAAGTGGCCCGTGACACTGAAGCTTTCTTT.

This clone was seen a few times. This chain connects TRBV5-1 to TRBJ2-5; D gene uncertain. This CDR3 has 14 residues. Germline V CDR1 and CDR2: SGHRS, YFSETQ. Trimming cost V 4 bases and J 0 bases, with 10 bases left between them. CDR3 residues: CASSPQVDQETQYF. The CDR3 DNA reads TGCGCCAGCAGCCCCCAGGTAGACCAAGAGACCCAGTACTTC.

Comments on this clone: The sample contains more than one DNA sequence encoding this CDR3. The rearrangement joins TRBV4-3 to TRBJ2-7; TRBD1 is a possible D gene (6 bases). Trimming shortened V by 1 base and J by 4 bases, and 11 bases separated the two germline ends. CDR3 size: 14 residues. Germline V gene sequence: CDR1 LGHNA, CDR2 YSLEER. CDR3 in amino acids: CASSQATGRYEQYF. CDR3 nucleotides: TGCGCCAGCAGCCAAGCGACAGGCCGGTACGAGCAGTACTTC.